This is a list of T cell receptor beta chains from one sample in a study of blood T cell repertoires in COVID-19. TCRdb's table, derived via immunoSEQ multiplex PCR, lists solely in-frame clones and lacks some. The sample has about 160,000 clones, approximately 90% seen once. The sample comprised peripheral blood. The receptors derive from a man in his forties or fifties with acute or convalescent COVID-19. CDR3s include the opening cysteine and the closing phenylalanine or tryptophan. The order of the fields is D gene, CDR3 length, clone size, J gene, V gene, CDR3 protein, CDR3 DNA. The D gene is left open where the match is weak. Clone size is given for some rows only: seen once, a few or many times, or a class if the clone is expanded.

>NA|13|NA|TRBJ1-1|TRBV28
CASTYGLNTEAFF
TGTGCCAGCACCTACGGGTTGAACACTGAAGCTTTCTTT
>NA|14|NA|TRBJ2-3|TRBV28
CASSLSTVADTQYF
TGTGCCAGCAGTTTATCGACAGTAGCAGATACGCAGTATTTT
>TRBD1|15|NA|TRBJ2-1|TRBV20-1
CSASRSGDSYNEQFF
TGCAGTGCTAGTCGGTCAGGGGACAGCTACAATGAGCAGTTCTTC
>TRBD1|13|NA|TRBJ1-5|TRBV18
CASLGQLNQPQHF
TGTGCCAGCTTGGGACAGCTCAATCAGCCCCAGCATTTT
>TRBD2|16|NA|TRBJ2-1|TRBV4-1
CASSQDLAAGFNEQFF
TGCGCCAGCAGCCAAGATCTGGCAGCGGGGTTCAATGAGCAGTTCTTC
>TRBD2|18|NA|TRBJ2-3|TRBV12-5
CASGWASGRVLSTDTQYF
TGTGCTAGTGGTTGGGCTAGCGGGAGGGTACTGAGCACAGATACGCAGTATTTT
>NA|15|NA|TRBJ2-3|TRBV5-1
CASSLWGGDTDTQYF
TGCGCCAGCAGCTTGTGGGGCGGAGACACAGATACGCAGTATTTT
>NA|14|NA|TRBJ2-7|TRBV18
CASSPPSVSYEQYF
TGTGCCAGCTCACCACCGTCAGTCTCCTACGAGCAGTACTTC
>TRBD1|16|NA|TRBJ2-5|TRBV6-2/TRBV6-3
CASSRGQGENQETQYF
TGTGCCAGCAGCCGCGGACAGGGGGAGAACCAAGAGACCCAGTACTTC
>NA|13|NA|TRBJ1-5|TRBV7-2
CASSSDTNQPQHF
TGTGCCAGCAGCTCAGACACCAATCAGCCCCAGCATTTT
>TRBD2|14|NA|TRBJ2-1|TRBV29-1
CSVDIGGAYNEQFF
TGCAGCGTTGACATCGGGGGGGCCTACAATGAGCAGTTCTTC
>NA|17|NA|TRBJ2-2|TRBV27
CASSSRGGGLNTGELFF
TGTGCCAGCAGTTCCCGAGGGGGGGGACTGAACACCGGGGAGCTGTTTTTT
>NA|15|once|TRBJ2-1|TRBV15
CATSRGPMVYNEQFF
TGTGCCACCAGCAGAGGGCCAATGGTCTACAATGAGCAGTTCTTC
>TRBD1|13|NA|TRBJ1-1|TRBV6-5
CASSWNGQEQAFF
TGTGCCAGCAGTTGGAACGGACAGGAACAAGCTTTCTTT
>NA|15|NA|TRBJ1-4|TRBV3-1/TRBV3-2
CASSQSVTTNEKLFF
TGTGCCAGCAGCCAAAGCGTTACAACTAATGAAAAACTGTTTTTT
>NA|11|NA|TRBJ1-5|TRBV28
CASSLGGAQHF
TGTGCCAGCAGTTTAGGGGGGGCCCAGCATTTT
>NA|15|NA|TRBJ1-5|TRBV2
CASSEQNYSNQPQHF
TGTGCCAGCAGTGAACAGAACTATAGCAATCAGCCCCAGCATTTT
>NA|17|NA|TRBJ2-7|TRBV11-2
CASSLSAVGQASYEQYF
TGTGCCAGCAGCTTAAGTGCTGTTGGGCAGGCCTCCTACGAGCAGTACTTC
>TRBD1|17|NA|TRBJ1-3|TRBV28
CASKYPGTGLEWDTIYF
TGTGCCAGCAAATATCCCGGGACAGGGTTGGAGTGGGACACCATATATTTT
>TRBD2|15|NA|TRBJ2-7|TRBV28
CASSLGLAGTYEQYF
TGTGCCAGCAGTTTAGGACTAGCGGGGACCTACGAGCAGTACTTC
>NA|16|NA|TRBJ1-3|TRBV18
CASSRDPGSSGNTIYF
TGTGCCAGCTCACGAGATCCGGGTTCGTCTGGAAACACCATATATTTT
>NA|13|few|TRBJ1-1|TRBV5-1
CASRQGSNTEAFF
TGCGCCAGCAGGCAGGGCTCGAACACTGAAGCTTTCTTT
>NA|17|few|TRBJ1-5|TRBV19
CASSKTGNLGVGQPQHF
TGTGCCAGTAGTAAGACAGGTAACTTGGGAGTTGGTCAGCCCCAGCATTTT
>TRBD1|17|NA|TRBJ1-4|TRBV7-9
CASSLGTGGPTNEKLFF
TGTGCCAGCAGCTTAGGGACAGGGGGCCCAACTAATGAAAAACTGTTTTTT
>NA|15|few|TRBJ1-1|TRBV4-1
CASNPTVKTNTEAFF
TGCGCCAGCAACCCGACAGTAAAGACGAACACTGAAGCTTTCTTT
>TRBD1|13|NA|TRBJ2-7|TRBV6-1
CASSDNGQGEQYF
TGTGCCAGCAGTGACAACGGACAGGGCGAGCAGTACTTC
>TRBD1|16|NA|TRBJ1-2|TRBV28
CASSLPSDRGGYGYTF
TGTGCCAGCAGTTTGCCCTCGGACAGGGGGGGCTATGGCTACACCTTC
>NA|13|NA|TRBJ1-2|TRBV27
CASSLIQGGGYTF
TGTGCCAGCAGTTTAATACAGGGCGGCGGCTACACCTTC
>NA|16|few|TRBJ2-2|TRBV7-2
CASSLAPGLNTGELFF
TGTGCCAGCAGCTTAGCCCCCGGACTCAACACCGGGGAGCTGTTTTTT
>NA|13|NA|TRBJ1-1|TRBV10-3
CAISDGVNTEAFF
TGTGCCATCAGTGACGGGGTGAACACTGAAGCTTTCTTT
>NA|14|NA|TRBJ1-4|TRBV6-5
CASIPPTTNEKLFF
TGTGCCAGCATTCCCCCCACAACTAATGAAAAACTGTTTTTT
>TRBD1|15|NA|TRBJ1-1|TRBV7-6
CASSFNAGDRNEAFF
TGTGCCAGCAGCTTTAACGCGGGGGACAGGAATGAAGCTTTCTTT
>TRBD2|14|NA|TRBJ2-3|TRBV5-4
CASRRTSGGDTQYF
TGTGCCAGCAGGAGGACTAGCGGGGGGGATACGCAGTATTTT
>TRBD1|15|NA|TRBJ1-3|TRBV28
CARVRGGRGGNTIYF
TGTGCCAGAGTTAGAGGGGGCAGAGGTGGAAACACCATATATTTT